A selection of T cell receptor beta chains follows, all from one sample in a study of blood T cell repertoires in COVID-19. Repertoires were generated with immunoSEQ multiplex PCR, while TCRdb's copy carries only in-frame clones and drops some. This table holds around 330,000 clones, roughly 87% found once. The sample was PBMCs or T cells enriched from blood (not recorded which). Receptor source: a woman under 30 who had recovered from COVID-19. Both conserved end residues are part of each CDR3. Each record gives: D gene, clone size, V gene, J gene, CDR3 protein, CDR3 DNA. A D gene is named only where the DNA matches it firmly. The size field is filled for only some rows; it gives once, few, many or a size class.

>TRBD2|.|TRBV7-3|TRBJ2-1
CASSRLAGGYEQFF
TGTGCCAGCAGCCGACTAGCGGGGGGGTATGAGCAGTTCTTC
>TRBD1|.|TRBV10-3|TRBJ1-5
CAISDPGGAYQPQHF
TGTGCCATCAGTGACCCAGGGGGCGCCTATCAGCCCCAGCATTTT
>TRBD2|.|TRBV4-2|TRBJ2-7
CASSQEGLAVRDEQYF
TGTGCCAGCAGCCAAGAGGGACTAGCGGTACGGGACGAGCAGTACTTC
>.|.|TRBV4-3|TRBJ1-1
CASSQEAGDTEAFF
TGCGCCAGCAGCCAAGAGGCGGGCGACACTGAAGCTTTCTTT
>.|.|TRBV11-2|TRBJ2-5
CASSFQRGQETQYF
TGTGCCAGCAGCTTCCAACGAGGCCAAGAGACCCAGTACTTC
>.|.|TRBV29-1|TRBJ1-1
CSVEGWQDTEAFF
TGCAGCGTTGAAGGTTGGCAGGACACTGAAGCTTTCTTT
>.|.|TRBV2|TRBJ1-2
CASSEALGSGYTF
TGTGCCAGCAGTGAAGCTCTCGGGTCGGGCTACACCTTC
>.|.|TRBV7-6|TRBJ1-5
CASSSGPGHPSNQPQHF
TGTGCCAGCAGCTCCGGCCCGGGACACCCTAGCAATCAGCCCCAGCATTTT
>.|.|TRBV5-5|TRBJ1-2
CASSLFRVNYGYTF
TGTGCCAGCAGCTTGTTCAGGGTTAACTATGGCTACACCTTC
>.|.|TRBV5-1|TRBJ2-2
CASSPGSPNTGELFF
TGCGCCAGCAGCCCGGGTAGTCCGAACACCGGGGAGCTGTTTTTT
>TRBD1|.|TRBV14|TRBJ1-1
CASSQDSGTGFEAFF
TGTGCCAGCAGCCAAGACTCCGGGACAGGGTTTGAAGCTTTCTTT
>TRBD2|.|TRBV6-5|TRBJ2-1
CASMLAGGPDEQFF
TGTGCCAGCATGCTAGCGGGAGGGCCCGATGAGCAGTTCTTC
>TRBD1|.|TRBV20-1|TRBJ1-2
CRGQGGYGYTF
TGCAGGGGACAGGGAGGCTATGGCTACACCTTC
>.|once|TRBV19|TRBJ2-3
CASSYGSRDTQYF
TGTGCCAGTAGTTATGGTTCGAGGGATACGCAGTATTTT
>.|.|TRBV12-3/TRBV12-4|TRBJ2-2
CAGGYTGELFF
TGTGCCGGCGGATACACCGGGGAGCTGTTTTTT
>.|.|TRBV7-2|TRBJ1-1
CASSYLGGGTEAFF
TGTGCCAGCAGCTATCTGGGCGGGGGGACTGAAGCTTTCTTT
>TRBD2|.|TRBV4-3|TRBJ2-2
CASSQSGLAYTGELFF
TGCGCCAGCAGCCAATCGGGACTAGCTTACACCGGGGAGCTGTTTTTT
>TRBD1|.|TRBV7-2|TRBJ1-2
CASSLARTDRGRLGYTF
TGTGCCAGCAGCTTAGCGCGAACCGACAGGGGGAGGTTGGGCTACACCTTC
>.|.|TRBV4-2|TRBJ1-1
CASSQDWEGSLTEAFF
TGTGCCAGCAGCCAAGATTGGGAGGGGAGTTTGACTGAAGCTTTCTTT
>TRBD2|once|TRBV28|TRBJ2-5
CASGLAGLQETQYF
TGTGCCAGTGGACTAGCGGGGCTCCAAGAGACCCAGTACTTC
>.|once|TRBV15|TRBJ1-4
CATSRDAGVGEKLFF
TGTGCCACCAGCAGAGACGCGGGCGTAGGGGAAAAACTGTTTTTT
>.|.|TRBV7-2|TRBJ1-2
CASSLGGGAAYGYTF
TGTGCCAGCAGCTTAGGAGGGGGGGCGGCCTATGGCTACACCTTC
>.|.|TRBV5-4|TRBJ1-1
CASSLDRNTEAFF
TGTGCCAGCAGCTTAGACAGGAACACTGAAGCTTTCTTT
>TRBD2|once|TRBV7-9|TRBJ2-7
CASSFAGELYEQYF
TGTGCCAGCAGCTTCGCGGGGGAACTCTACGAGCAGTACTTC
>TRBD1|.|TRBV7-8|TRBJ2-1
CASSPRTGEHEQFF
TGTGCCAGCAGCCCCCGGACAGGGGAGCATGAGCAGTTCTTC
>.|.|TRBV19|TRBJ1-3
CASSPLQGPGNTIYF
TGTGCCAGTAGTCCATTACAGGGTCCTGGAAACACCATATATTTT
>.|.|TRBV7-8|TRBJ1-1
CASSTIGQLNTEAFF
TGTGCCAGCAGCACAATCGGACAGCTGAACACTGAAGCTTTCTTT
>TRBD1|.|TRBV28|TRBJ1-4
CASSLWGQHNEKLFF
TGTGCCAGCAGTTTATGGGGACAGCATAATGAAAAACTGTTTTTT
>.|.|TRBV7-2|TRBJ2-2
CASTYEGGRELFF
TGTGCCAGCACCTACGAGGGCGGACGGGAGCTGTTTTTT
>TRBD1|.|TRBV3-1/TRBV3-2|TRBJ1-2
CASSQYRGRDGYTF
TGTGCCAGCAGCCAATACAGGGGGCGCGATGGCTACACCTTC
>TRBD1|.|TRBV7-6|TRBJ1-1
CASSLATGLTEAFF
TGTGCCAGCAGCTTAGCGACAGGGTTGACTGAAGCTTTCTTT
>TRBD2|.|TRBV14|TRBJ2-7
CASSLGGSYEQYF
TGTGCCAGCAGCCTGGGAGGGTCCTACGAGCAGTACTTC
>.|.|TRBV4-1|TRBJ1-4
CASSQDPSGMGKLFF
TGCGCCAGCAGCCAAGATCCGTCAGGGATGGGAAAACTGTTTTTT
>.|once|TRBV10-3|TRBJ1-1
CAISEYRFGQKNTEAFF
TGTGCCATCAGTGAATATCGTTTCGGACAGAAGAACACTGAAGCTTTCTTT
>.|.|TRBV27|TRBJ1-5
CASSPGGFDESQHF
TGTGCCAGCAGTCCCGGAGGCTTTGACGAGTCCCAGCATTTT
>.|.|TRBV12-3/TRBV12-4|TRBJ2-2
CASRKEVWLFF
TGTGCCAGCAGGAAAGAGGTTTGGCTGTTTTTT
>TRBD1|.|TRBV5-1|TRBJ1-2
CASSFGDRGKDGYTF
TGCGCCAGCAGCTTCGGGGACAGGGGAAAAGATGGCTACACCTTC
>TRBD1|.|TRBV15|TRBJ1-3
CATSRTGSSGNTIYF
TGTGCCACCTCTAGGACAGGAAGCTCTGGAAACACCATATATTTT
>TRBD2|.|TRBV19|TRBJ2-7
CASSSSGLAGGYEQYF
TGTGCCAGTAGTTCCTCGGGACTAGCGGGGGGCTACGAGCAGTACTTC
>.|.|TRBV25-1|TRBJ1-1
CASSERGEGNTEAFF
TGTGCCAGCAGTGAACGGGGGGAGGGGAACACTGAAGCTTTCTTT
>TRBD1|.|TRBV7-8|TRBJ1-4
CASSTPTGNEKLFF
TGTGCCAGCAGCACACCGACAGGGAATGAAAAACTGTTTTTT